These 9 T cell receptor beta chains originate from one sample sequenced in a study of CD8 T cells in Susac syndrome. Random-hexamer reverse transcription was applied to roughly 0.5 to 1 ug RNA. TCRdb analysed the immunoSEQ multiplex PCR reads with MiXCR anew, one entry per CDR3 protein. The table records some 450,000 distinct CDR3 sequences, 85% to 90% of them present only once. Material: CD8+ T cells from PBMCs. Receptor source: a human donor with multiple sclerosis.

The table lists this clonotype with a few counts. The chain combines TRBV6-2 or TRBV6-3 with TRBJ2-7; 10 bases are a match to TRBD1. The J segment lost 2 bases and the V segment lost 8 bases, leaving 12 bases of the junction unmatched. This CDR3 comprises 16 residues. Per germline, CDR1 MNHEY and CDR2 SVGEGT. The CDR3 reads CASAYGPGTGAYEQYF. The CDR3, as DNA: TGTGCCAGCGCTTACGGGCCCGGGACAGGGGCCTACGAGCAGTACTTC.

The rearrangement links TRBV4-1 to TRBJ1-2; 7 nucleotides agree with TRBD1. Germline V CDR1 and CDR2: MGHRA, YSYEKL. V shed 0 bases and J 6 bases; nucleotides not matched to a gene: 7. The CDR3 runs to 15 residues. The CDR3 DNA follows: TGCGCCAGCAGCCAAGAACTGTCAGGGGGAAATGGCTACACCTTC. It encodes CASSQELSGGNGYTF.

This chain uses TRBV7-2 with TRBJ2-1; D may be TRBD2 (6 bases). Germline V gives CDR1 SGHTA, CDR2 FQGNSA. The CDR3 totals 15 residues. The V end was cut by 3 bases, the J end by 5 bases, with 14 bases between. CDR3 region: CASSFSGSTHNEQFF. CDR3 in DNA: TGTGCCAGCAGCTTCTCCGGGAGTACGCACAATGAGCAGTTCTTC.

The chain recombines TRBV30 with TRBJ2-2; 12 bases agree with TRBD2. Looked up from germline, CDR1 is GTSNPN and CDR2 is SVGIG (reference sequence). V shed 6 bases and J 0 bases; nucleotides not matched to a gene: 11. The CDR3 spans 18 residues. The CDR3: CACPTSGGPLSNTGELFF. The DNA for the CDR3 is TGTGCCTGTCCCACTAGCGGGGGGCCCCTTTCGAACACCGGGGAGCTGTTTTTT.

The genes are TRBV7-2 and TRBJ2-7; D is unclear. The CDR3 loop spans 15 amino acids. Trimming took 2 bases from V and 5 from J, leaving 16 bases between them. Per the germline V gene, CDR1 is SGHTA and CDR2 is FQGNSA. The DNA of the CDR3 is TGTGCCAGCAGCTTAATTGGCCTAGTAAGCCACGAGCAGTACTTC. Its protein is CASSLIGLVSHEQYF.

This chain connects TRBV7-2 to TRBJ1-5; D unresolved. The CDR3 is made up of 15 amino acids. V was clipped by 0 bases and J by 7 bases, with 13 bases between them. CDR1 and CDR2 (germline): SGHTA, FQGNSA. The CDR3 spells CASSLASDPRQPQHF. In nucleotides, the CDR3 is TGTGCCAGCAGCTTAGCAAGTGACCCGCGGCAGCCCCAGCATTTT. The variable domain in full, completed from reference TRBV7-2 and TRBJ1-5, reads GAGVSQSPSNKVTEKGKDVELRCDPISGHTALYWYRQSLGQGLEFLIYFQGNSAPDKSGLPSDRFSAERTGGSVSTLTIQRTQQEDSAVYLCASSLASDPRQPQHFGDGTRLSIL.

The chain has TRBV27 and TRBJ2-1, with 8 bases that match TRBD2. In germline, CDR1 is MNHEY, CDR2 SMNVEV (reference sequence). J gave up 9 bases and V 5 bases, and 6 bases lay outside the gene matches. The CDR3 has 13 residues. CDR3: CASSPRLASEQFF. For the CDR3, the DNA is TGTGCCAGCAGTCCCCGACTAGCGAGTGAGCAGTTCTTC.

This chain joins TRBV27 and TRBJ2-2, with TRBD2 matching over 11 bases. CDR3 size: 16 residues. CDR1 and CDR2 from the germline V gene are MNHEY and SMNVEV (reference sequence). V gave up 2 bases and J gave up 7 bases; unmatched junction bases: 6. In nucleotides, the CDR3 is TGTGCCAGCAGTTTAGGGCTAGCGGGAGGAATCGGGGAGCTGTTTTTT. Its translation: CASSLGLAGGIGELFF.

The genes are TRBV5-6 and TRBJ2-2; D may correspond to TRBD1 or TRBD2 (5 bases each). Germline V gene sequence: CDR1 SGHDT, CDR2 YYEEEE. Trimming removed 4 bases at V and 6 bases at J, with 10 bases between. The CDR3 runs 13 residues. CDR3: CASSPGRSGELFF. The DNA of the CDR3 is TGTGCCAGCAGCCCGGGACGGTCCGGGGAGCTGTTTTTT.